What follows is one TCR beta chain and its context. This sample was included in a study of blood T cell repertoires in COVID-19. Data came from immunoSEQ multiplex PCR; TCRdb stores just in-frame clones and leaves some out. Of about 190,000 clones detected, roughly 80% appear once; the ten largest clones hold around 11%. This sequence originates from a woman in her forties or fifties with acute or convalescent COVID-19. Source material: peripheral blood.

CDR3 region: CASSRHPSGGAQAPNNEQFF. CDR3 bases: TGCGCCAGCAGCCGTCACCCTAGCGGGGGGGCCCAAGCTCCCAACAATGAGCAGTTCTTC. The chain combines TRBV5-1 with TRBJ2-1; TRBD2 agrees at 12 bases. Germline lookup yields CDR1 SGHRS and CDR2 YFSETQ. The CDR3 spans 20 residues. Trimming cost V 4 bases and J 5 bases; bases outside gene matches: 19.